The following is a T cell receptor (beta chain) sequence with its context. Its antigen is unknown. Germline lookup yields CDR1 SGHTA and CDR2 FQGNSA. The CDR3 spans 15 residues. The V gene lost 2 bases and the J gene lost 9 bases, with 17 bases spanning the gap. This table comes from immunoSEQ multiplex PCR, and its TCRdb copy is limited to in-frame clones, with some not included. The table shows around 80,000 clones, with 80% occurring only once. The record originates from a study of T cells in localized non-small cell lung cancer. Study conclusions and caveats: In adjacent lung appeared a median around 57 of the top 100 tumor clones. Uninvolved nearby lung showed the greatest T cell clonality, exceeding that found in tumor.

The chain links TRBV7-2 to TRBJ2-1; maybe TRBD1 (6 bases). The TCR originated in a man between 40 and 75 years old with stage II squamous cell lung carcinoma. The specimen comprised PBMCs, sampled before any cancer treatment. The chain's CDR3 is CASSLTGQRSGEQFF. CDR3 nucleotides: TGTGCCAGCAGCTTAACGGGACAAAGGAGTGGTGAGCAGTTCTTC.